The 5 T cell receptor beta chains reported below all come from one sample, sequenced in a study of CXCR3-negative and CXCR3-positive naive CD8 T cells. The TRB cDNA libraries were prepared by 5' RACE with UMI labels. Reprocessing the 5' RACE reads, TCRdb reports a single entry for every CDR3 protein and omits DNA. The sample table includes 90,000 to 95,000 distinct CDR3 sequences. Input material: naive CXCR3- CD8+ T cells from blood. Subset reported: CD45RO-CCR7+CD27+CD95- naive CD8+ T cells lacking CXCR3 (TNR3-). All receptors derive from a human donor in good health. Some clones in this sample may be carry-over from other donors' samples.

CDR3: CASSSGHLLSYEQYF. The J gene is TRBJ2-7, the V gene TRBV7-9; the D call of TRBD1 rests on TCRdb alone, since no DNA is present to check it. CDR1 and CDR2 (germline): SEHNR, FQNEAQ (reference sequence). The CDR3 has 15 amino acids.

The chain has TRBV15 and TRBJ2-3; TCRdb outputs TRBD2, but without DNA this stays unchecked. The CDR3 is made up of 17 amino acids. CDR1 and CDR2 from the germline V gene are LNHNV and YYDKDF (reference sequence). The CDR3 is CATSSASSGGAAGTQYF. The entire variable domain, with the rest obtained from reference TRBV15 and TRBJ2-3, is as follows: DAMVIQNPRYQVTQFGKPVTLSCSQTLNHNVMYWYQQKSSQAPKLLFHYYDKDFNNEADTPDNFQSRRPNTSFCFLDIRSPGLGDTAMYLCATSSASSGGAAGTQYFGPGTRLTVL.

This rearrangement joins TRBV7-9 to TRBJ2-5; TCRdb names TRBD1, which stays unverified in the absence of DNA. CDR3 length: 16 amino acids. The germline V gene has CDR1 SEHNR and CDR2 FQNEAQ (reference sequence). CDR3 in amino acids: CASSPRTGGGEETQYF.

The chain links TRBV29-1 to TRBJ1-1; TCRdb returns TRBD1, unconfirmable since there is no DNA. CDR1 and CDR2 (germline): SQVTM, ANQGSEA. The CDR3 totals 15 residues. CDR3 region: CSVAPGTGTNTEAFF.

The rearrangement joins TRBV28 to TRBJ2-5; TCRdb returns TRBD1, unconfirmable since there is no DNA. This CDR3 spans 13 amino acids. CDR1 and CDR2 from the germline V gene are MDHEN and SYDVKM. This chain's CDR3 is CASRTLGEETQYF.